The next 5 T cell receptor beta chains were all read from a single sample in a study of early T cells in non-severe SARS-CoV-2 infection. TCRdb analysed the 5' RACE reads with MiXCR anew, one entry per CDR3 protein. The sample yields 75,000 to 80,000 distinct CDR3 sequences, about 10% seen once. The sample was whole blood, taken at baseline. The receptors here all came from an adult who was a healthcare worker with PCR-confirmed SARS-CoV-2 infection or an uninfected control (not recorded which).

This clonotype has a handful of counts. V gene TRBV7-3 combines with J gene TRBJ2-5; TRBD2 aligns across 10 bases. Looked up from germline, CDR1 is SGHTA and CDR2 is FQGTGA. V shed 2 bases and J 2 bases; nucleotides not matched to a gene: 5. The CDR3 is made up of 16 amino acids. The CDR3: CASSLARTSGQETQYF. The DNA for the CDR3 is TGTGCCAGCAGCTTAGCTCGGACTAGCGGTCAAGAGACCCAGTACTTC.

The CDR3 nucleotides are TGCAGTGCCTCGACAGACACAGATACGCAGTATTTT. It specifies CSASTDTDTQYF. J is TRBJ2-3 and V is TRBV20-1, with TRBD1 as a possible D gene (5 bases). CDR1 is DFQATT and CDR2 is SNEGSKA in the germline V gene (reference sequence). With 6 bases removed from V and 2 bases from J, the gap between germline ends came to 9 bases. The CDR3 runs 12 residues.

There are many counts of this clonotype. CDR3 protein: CSARLHSATNEKLFF. CDR3 DNA: TGCAGTGCTAGACTCCACAGTGCAACTAATGAAAAACTGTTTTTT. The chain combines TRBV20-1 with TRBJ1-4; D ambiguous. Trimming took off 2 bases at V and 0 bases at J, with 10 bases between the two ends. This CDR3 is built from 15 residues. CDR1 is DFQATT, CDR2 SNEGSKA, per germline (reference sequence).

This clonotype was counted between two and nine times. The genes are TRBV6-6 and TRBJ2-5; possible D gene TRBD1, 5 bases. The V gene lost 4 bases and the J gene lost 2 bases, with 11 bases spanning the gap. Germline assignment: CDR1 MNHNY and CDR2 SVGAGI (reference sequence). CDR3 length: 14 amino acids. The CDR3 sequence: CASSWTTLQETQYF. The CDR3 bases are TGTGCCAGCAGTTGGACAACCCTACAAGAGACCCAGTACTTC.

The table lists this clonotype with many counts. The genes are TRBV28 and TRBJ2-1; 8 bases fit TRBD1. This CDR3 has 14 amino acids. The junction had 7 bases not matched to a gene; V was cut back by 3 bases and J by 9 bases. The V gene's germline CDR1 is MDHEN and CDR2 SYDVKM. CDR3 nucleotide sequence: TGTGCCAGCAGTTTTGGACAGGGTCGGGGTGAGCAGTTCTTC. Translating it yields CASSFGQGRGEQFF.